These T cell receptor beta chains were read from a single sample in a study of T cell responses to AZD1222 COVID-19 vaccine. Clones were read by immunoSEQ multiplex PCR, and TCRdb kept only the in-frame ones, dropping some. The sample yields roughly 200,000 clones, approximately 92% seen once. Sequences were derived from peripheral blood, sampled 28 days after the second dose of the MenACWY control vaccine. The origin of the receptors is an adult who received the MenACWY meningococcal vaccine as a control. The CDR3 runs from the conserved cysteine through the conserved F or W. Each record gives: clone size, J gene, D gene, V gene, CDR3 protein, CDR3 DNA. The D gene is left open where the match is weak. Rows give clone size only sometimes, using once, few, many, or a class for an expanded clone.

clone size: -; J gene: TRBJ2-3; D gene: TRBD1; V gene: TRBV6-2/TRBV6-3; CDR3 protein: CASSYPTGGLADTQYF; CDR3 DNA: TGTGCCAGCAGTTACCCAACAGGGGGCCTTGCAGATACGCAGTATTTT
clone size: -; J gene: TRBJ2-2; D gene: TRBD1; V gene: TRBV5-6; CDR3 protein: CASSSTGNVRELFF; CDR3 DNA: TGTGCCAGCAGCTCGACAGGGAATGTGAGAGAGCTGTTTTTT
clone size: -; J gene: TRBJ1-2; D gene: TRBD1; V gene: TRBV9; CDR3 protein: CASSVGQGEPNYGYTF; CDR3 DNA: TGTGCCAGCAGCGTAGGACAGGGTGAGCCTAACTATGGCTACACCTTC
clone size: -; J gene: TRBJ1-2; D gene: TRBD1; V gene: TRBV11-1; CDR3 protein: CASSRIGMGQSGYTF; CDR3 DNA: TGTGCCAGCAGCCGTATAGGGATGGGACAGTCCGGCTACACCTTC
clone size: -; J gene: TRBJ2-7; D gene: -; V gene: TRBV11-2; CDR3 protein: CASSRAELGHPQGEQYF; CDR3 DNA: TGTGCCAGCAGCCGCGCTGAACTGGGACACCCGCAAGGGGAGCAGTACTTC
clone size: -; J gene: TRBJ1-5; D gene: -; V gene: TRBV5-1; CDR3 protein: CASSLDSRGQPQHF; CDR3 DNA: TGCGCCAGCAGCCTGGACAGTCGCGGTCAGCCCCAGCATTTT
clone size: -; J gene: TRBJ2-4; D gene: TRBD1; V gene: TRBV28; CDR3 protein: CASSLGGQFKNIQYF; CDR3 DNA: TGTGCCAGCAGTTTAGGGGGACAGTTCAAAAACATTCAGTACTTC
clone size: once; J gene: TRBJ2-7; D gene: -; V gene: TRBV6-2/TRBV6-3; CDR3 protein: CASSYGLRYEQYF; CDR3 DNA: TGTGCCAGCAGTTACGGGCTACGCTACGAGCAGTACTTC
clone size: -; J gene: TRBJ1-1; D gene: -; V gene: TRBV18; CDR3 protein: CASSPPGGTEAFF; CDR3 DNA: TGTGCCAGCTCACCACCTGGCGGAACTGAAGCTTTCTTT
clone size: -; J gene: TRBJ1-6; D gene: TRBD1; V gene: TRBV5-1; CDR3 protein: CASSLTGDYNSPLHF; CDR3 DNA: TGCGCCAGCAGCCTCACAGGGGATTATAATTCACCCCTCCACTTT
clone size: -; J gene: TRBJ1-2; D gene: -; V gene: TRBV28; CDR3 protein: CASSLVNSDYGYTF; CDR3 DNA: TGTGCCAGCAGTTTGGTAAACAGCGACTATGGCTACACCTTC
clone size: -; J gene: TRBJ1-5; D gene: -; V gene: TRBV2; CDR3 protein: CASSGAGEPQHF; CDR3 DNA: TGTGCCAGCAGTGGGGCCGGCGAGCCCCAGCATTTT
clone size: -; J gene: TRBJ1-2; D gene: -; V gene: TRBV6-2/TRBV6-3; CDR3 protein: CASSYPPGYTF; CDR3 DNA: TGTGCCAGCAGTTACCCCCCCGGCTACACCTTC
clone size: once; J gene: TRBJ1-1; D gene: TRBD1; V gene: TRBV5-8; CDR3 protein: CASSADRGTEAFF; CDR3 DNA: TGTGCCAGCAGCGCTGACAGGGGCACTGAAGCTTTCTTT
clone size: once; J gene: TRBJ1-1; D gene: TRBD1; V gene: TRBV18; CDR3 protein: CASSVKQGSSTEAFF; CDR3 DNA: TGTGCCAGCTCAGTCAAACAGGGGTCATCTACTGAAGCTTTCTTT
clone size: -; J gene: TRBJ1-2; D gene: -; V gene: TRBV6-5; CDR3 protein: CASSPADRPIYGYTF; CDR3 DNA: TGTGCCAGCAGCCCCGCCGACAGGCCTATCTATGGCTACACCTTC
clone size: -; J gene: TRBJ1-2; D gene: TRBD1; V gene: TRBV6-4; CDR3 protein: CASSDSGTGGGYTF; CDR3 DNA: TGTGCCAGCAGTGACTCGGGGACAGGAGGTGGCTACACCTTC
clone size: -; J gene: TRBJ1-4; D gene: -; V gene: TRBV5-1; CDR3 protein: CASSLDRANEKLFF; CDR3 DNA: TGCGCCAGCAGCTTGGACAGGGCGAATGAAAAACTGTTTTTT
clone size: -; J gene: TRBJ1-3; D gene: TRBD1; V gene: TRBV13; CDR3 protein: CASSRGAGGGNTIYF; CDR3 DNA: TGTGCCAGCAGCCGAGGAGCAGGGGGCGGAAACACCATATATTTT
clone size: -; J gene: TRBJ2-3; D gene: -; V gene: TRBV30; CDR3 protein: CAWRPGELTDTQYF; CDR3 DNA: TGTGCCTGGAGGCCGGGGGAACTAACAGATACGCAGTATTTT
clone size: -; J gene: TRBJ1-1; D gene: -; V gene: TRBV7-9; CDR3 protein: CASSLHGGKNTEAFF; CDR3 DNA: TGTGCCAGCAGCCTTCACGGGGGGAAGAACACTGAAGCTTTCTTT
clone size: -; J gene: TRBJ1-4; D gene: -; V gene: TRBV5-6; CDR3 protein: CASSLRVGFPGPNEKLFF; CDR3 DNA: TGTGCCAGCAGCCTGAGAGTTGGGTTTCCGGGACCTAATGAAAAACTGTTTTTT
clone size: -; J gene: TRBJ1-6; D gene: TRBD1; V gene: TRBV14; CDR3 protein: CASSQERTGDSLHF; CDR3 DNA: TGTGCCAGCAGCCAAGAGAGGACAGGGGATTCCCTCCACTTT
clone size: -; J gene: TRBJ1-1; D gene: TRBD1; V gene: TRBV19; CDR3 protein: CASTTGWNTEAFF; CDR3 DNA: TGTGCCAGTACGACAGGGTGGAACACTGAAGCTTTCTTT
clone size: -; J gene: TRBJ2-5; D gene: -; V gene: TRBV2; CDR3 protein: CAKSLLGETQYF; CDR3 DNA: TGTGCCAAATCCCTGCTTGGAGAGACCCAGTACTTC
clone size: -; J gene: TRBJ2-3; D gene: -; V gene: TRBV2; CDR3 protein: CASIKGSSTDTQYF; CDR3 DNA: TGTGCCAGCATAAAGGGTTCCAGCACAGATACGCAGTATTTT
clone size: -; J gene: TRBJ2-7; D gene: TRBD1; V gene: TRBV5-1; CDR3 protein: CASSSMTGYEQYF; CDR3 DNA: TGCGCCAGCAGCTCGATGACAGGGTACGAGCAGTACTTC
clone size: -; J gene: TRBJ1-5; D gene: -; V gene: TRBV6-1; CDR3 protein: CASSENRALGPQHF; CDR3 DNA: TGTGCCAGCAGTGAAAACAGGGCACTGGGGCCCCAGCATTTT
clone size: -; J gene: TRBJ1-1; D gene: TRBD1; V gene: TRBV5-6; CDR3 protein: CASSLLGDRGLDTEAFF; CDR3 DNA: TGTGCCAGCAGCTTGTTAGGTGACAGGGGGCTTGACACTGAAGCTTTCTTT
clone size: -; J gene: TRBJ1-4; D gene: -; V gene: TRBV6-5; CDR3 protein: CASSRGGAGEKLFF; CDR3 DNA: TGTGCCAGCAGTAGGGGGGGGGCTGGAGAAAAACTGTTTTTT